The entry below describes one T cell receptor beta chain. This CDR3 region has 15 residues. Germline V gene sequence: CDR1 SGHRS, CDR2 YFSETQ. The V gene lost 5 bases and the J gene lost 0 bases, with 9 bases spanning the gap. Under the authors' procedure: Counts of nucleated cells, estimated from reference gene primer amplification, were obtained. Clones were read by immunoSEQ multiplex PCR, and TCRdb kept only the in-frame ones, dropping some. D and trimming were read from the DNA, whereas the V and J calls and clone size are those reported in that table. The data hold about 48,000 clones, with about nine tenths observed a single time. This entry is derived from a study of blood T cell repertoires in COVID-19. Overall study context: Acute-phase and convalescent COVID-19 samples originated in the United States, Italy and Spain.

Sequenced: peripheral blood. This sequence originates from a woman older than 75 with COVID-19, enrolled during active disease. This chain connects TRBV5-1 to TRBJ2-6; D not resolved. The CDR3 bases are TGCGCCAGCAGTGCACAGCTCTCTGGGGCCAACGTCCTGACTTTC. This encodes CASSAQLSGANVLTF.